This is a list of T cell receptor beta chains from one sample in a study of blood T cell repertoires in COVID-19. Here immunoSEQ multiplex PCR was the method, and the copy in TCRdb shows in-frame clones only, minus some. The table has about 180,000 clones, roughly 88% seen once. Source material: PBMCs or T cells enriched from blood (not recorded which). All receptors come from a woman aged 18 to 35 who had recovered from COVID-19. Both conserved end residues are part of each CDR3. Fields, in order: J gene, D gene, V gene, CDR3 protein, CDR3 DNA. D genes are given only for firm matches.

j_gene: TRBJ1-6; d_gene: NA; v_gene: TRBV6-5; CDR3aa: CASSYSGSIYSPLHF; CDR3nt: TGTGCCAGCAGTTACTCGGGCAGTATTTATTCACCCCTCCACTTT
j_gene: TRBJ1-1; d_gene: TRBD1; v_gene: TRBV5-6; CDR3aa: CASSLGARGPDTEAFF; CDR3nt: TGTGCCAGCAGCTTGGGGGCCAGGGGGCCTGACACTGAAGCTTTCTTT
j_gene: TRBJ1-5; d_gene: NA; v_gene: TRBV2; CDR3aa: CASSESPVAGWSNQPQHF; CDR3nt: TGTGCCAGCAGTGAATCCCCTGTGGCGGGTTGGAGCAATCAGCCCCAGCATTTT
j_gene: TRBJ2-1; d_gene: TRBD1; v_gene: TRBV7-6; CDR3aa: CASSLRETGGIINEQFF; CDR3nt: TGTGCCAGCAGCTTACGGGAGACAGGGGGCATCATCAATGAGCAGTTCTTC
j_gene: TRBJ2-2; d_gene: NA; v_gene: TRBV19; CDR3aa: CASSKAWVAGELFF; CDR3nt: TGTGCCAGTAGCAAAGCGTGGGTTGCCGGGGAGCTGTTTTTT
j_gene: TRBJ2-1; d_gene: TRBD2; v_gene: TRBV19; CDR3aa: CASSIRVAGNEQFF; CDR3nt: TGTGCCAGTAGTATAAGGGTAGCGGGCAATGAGCAGTTCTTC
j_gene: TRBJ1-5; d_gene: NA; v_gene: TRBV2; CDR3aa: CASRSGQFQPQHF; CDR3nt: TGTGCCAGCAGAAGCGGACAGTTTCAGCCCCAGCATTTT
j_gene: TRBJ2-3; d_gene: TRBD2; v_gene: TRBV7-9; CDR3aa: CASSRLTSGGYPYF; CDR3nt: TGTGCCAGCAGCCGACTGACTAGCGGGGGGTATCCGTATTTT
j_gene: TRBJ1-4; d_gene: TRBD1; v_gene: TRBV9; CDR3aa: CASSAWDSQDREKLFF; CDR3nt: TGTGCCAGCAGCGCCTGGGACAGCCAAGACAGGGAAAAACTGTTTTTT
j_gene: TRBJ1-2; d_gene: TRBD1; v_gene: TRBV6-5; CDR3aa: CASRGTGNYGYTF; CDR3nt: TGTGCCAGCAGGGGGACAGGGAACTATGGCTACACCTTC
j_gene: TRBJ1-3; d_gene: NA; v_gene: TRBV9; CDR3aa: CASSGTGLSGNTIYF; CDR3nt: TGTGCCAGCAGCGGAACAGGGCTTTCTGGAAACACCATATATTTT